The sequence of this T cell receptor (beta chain) was determined in a study of blood T cell repertoires in COVID-19. This table comes from immunoSEQ multiplex PCR, and its TCRdb copy is limited to in-frame clones, with some not included. The profile shows roughly 380,000 clones, about 88% of them singletons. V lost 4 bases and J lost 7; bases outside the gene matches: 10. This CDR3 comprises 15 residues. Germline V gives CDR1 SGHTA, CDR2 FQGNSA. The sequence was obtained from a woman aged 30 to 39 who had been exposed to COVID-19. The chain joins TRBV7-2 to TRBJ1-5; 7 positions match TRBD1. Sequencing input: PBMCs or T cells enriched from blood (not recorded which). The CDR3 region has the DNA TGTGCCAGCAGCTCATTCGGACAGGTGGACCAGCCCCAGCATTTT. It codes for CASSSFGQVDQPQHF. Full variable domain (remainder filled in from reference TRBV7-2 and TRBJ1-5): GAGVSQSPSNKVTEKGKDVELRCDPISGHTALYWYRQSLGQGLEFLIYFQGNSAPDKSGLPSDRFSAERTGGSVSTLTIQRTQQEDSAVYLCASSSFGQVDQPQHFGDGTRLSIL.